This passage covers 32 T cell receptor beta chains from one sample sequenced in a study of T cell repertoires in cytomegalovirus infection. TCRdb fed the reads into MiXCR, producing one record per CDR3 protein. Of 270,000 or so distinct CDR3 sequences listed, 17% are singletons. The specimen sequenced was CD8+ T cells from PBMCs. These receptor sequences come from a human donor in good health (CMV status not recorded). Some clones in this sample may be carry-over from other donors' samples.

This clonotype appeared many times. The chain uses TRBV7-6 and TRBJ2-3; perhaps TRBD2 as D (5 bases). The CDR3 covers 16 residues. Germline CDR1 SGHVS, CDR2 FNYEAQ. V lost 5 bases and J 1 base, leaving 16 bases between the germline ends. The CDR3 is CASSKLAAPRTDTQYF. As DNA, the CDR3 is TGTGCCAGCAGCAAGCTAGCAGCTCCACGCACAGATACGCAGTATTTT.

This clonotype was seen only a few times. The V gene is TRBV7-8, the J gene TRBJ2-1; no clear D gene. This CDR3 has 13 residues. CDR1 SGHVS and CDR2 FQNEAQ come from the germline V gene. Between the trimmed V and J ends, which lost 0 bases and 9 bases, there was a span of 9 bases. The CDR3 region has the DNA TGTGCCAGCAGCTTAGCTGCTGCAGTTGAGCAGTTCTTC. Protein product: CASSLAAAVEQFF.

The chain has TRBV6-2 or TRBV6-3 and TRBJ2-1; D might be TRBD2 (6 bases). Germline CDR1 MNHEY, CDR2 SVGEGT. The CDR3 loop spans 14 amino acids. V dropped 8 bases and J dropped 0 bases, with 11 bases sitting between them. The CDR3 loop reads CASHLAASYNEQFF. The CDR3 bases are TGTGCCAGCCACTTAGCGGCCTCCTACAATGAGCAGTTCTTC.

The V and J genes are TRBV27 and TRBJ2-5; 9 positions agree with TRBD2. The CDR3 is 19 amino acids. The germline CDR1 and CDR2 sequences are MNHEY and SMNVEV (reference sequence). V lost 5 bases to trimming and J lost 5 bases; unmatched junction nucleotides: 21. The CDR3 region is CASSPTAGEFSGGGETQYF. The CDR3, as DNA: TGTGCCAGCAGTCCCACGGCCGGGGAGTTTAGCGGGGGCGGCGAGACCCAGTACTTC.

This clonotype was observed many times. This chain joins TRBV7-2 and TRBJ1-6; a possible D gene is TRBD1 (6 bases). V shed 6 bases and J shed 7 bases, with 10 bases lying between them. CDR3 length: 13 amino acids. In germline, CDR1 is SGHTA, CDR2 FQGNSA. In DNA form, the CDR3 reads TGTGCCAGCAGGGAGGGACAAAATTCACCCCTCCACTTT. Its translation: CASREGQNSPLHF.

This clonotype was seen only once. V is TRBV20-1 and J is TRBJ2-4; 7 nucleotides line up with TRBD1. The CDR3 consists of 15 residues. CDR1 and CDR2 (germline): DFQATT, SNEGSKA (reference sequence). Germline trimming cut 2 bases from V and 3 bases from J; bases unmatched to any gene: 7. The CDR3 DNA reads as TGCAGTGCTAGAATAACAGGGGCGGTCAAAAACATTCAGTACTTC. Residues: CSARITGAVKNIQYF.

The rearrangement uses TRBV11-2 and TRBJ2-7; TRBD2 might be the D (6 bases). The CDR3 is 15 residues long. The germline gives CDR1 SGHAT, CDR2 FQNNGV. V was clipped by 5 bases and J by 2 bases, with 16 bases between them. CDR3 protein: CASSPGGGTAYEQYF. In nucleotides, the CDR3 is TGTGCCAGCAGCCCTGGCGGCGGGACTGCCTACGAGCAGTACTTC.

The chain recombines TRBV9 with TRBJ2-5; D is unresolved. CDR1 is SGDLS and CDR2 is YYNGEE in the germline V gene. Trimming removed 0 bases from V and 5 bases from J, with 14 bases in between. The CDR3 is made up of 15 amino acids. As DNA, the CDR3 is TGTGCCAGCAGCGTAGAAGAAGGGTTGGGCGAGACCCAGTACTTC. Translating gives CASSVEEGLGETQYF.

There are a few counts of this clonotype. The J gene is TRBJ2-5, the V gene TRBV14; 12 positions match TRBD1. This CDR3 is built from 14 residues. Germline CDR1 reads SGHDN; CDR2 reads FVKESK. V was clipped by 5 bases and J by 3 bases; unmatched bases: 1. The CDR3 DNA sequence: TGTGCCAGCAGCGGGACAGGGGGCGAAGAGACCCAGTACTTC. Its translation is CASSGTGGEETQYF. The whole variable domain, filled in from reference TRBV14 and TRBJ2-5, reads EAGVTQFPSHSVIEKGQTVTLRCDPISGHDNLYWYRRVMGKEIKFLLHFVKESKQDESGMPNNRFLAERTGGTYSTLKVQPAELEDSGVYFCASSGTGGEETQYFGPGTRLLVL.

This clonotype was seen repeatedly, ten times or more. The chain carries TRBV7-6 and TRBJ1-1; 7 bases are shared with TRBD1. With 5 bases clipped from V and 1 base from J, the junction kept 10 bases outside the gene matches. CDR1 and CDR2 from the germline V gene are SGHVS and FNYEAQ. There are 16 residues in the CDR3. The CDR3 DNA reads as TGTGCCAGCAGCCACCGACAGGGTGGTTGGAACACTGAAGCTTTCTTT. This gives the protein CASSHRQGGWNTEAFF.

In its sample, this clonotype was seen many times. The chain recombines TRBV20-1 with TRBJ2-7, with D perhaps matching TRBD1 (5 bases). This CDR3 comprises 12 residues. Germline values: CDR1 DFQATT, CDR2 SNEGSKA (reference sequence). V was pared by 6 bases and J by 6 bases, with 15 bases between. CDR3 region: CSASEVGPEQYF. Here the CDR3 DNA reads TGCAGTGCCTCAGAGGTGGGGCCCGAGCAGTACTTC.

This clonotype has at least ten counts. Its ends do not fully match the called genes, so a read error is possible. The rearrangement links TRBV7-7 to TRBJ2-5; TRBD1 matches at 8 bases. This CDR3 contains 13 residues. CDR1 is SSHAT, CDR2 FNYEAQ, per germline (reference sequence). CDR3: CASSGNRGETQYF. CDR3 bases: TGTGCTAGCAGCGGAAACAGGGGGGAGACCCAGTACTTC.

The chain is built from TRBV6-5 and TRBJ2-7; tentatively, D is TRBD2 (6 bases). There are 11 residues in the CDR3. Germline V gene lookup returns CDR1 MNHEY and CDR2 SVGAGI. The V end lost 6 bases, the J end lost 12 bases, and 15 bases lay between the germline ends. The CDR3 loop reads CASSPGLGMYF. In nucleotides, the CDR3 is TGTGCCAGCAGCCCGGGACTCGGGATGTACTTC.

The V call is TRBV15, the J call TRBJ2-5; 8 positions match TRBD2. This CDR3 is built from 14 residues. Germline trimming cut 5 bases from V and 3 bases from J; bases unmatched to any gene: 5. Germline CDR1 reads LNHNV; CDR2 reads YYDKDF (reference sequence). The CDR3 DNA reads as TGTGCCACCAGCTCGACCGGGGGGGAAGAGACCCAGTACTTC. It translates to CATSSTGGEETQYF.

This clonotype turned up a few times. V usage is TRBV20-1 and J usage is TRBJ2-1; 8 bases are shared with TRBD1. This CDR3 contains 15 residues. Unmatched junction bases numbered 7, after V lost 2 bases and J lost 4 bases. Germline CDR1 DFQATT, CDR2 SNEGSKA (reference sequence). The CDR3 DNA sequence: TGCAGTGCTAGACCCCGGGACAGGACATACAATGAGCAGTTCTTC. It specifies CSARPRDRTYNEQFF.

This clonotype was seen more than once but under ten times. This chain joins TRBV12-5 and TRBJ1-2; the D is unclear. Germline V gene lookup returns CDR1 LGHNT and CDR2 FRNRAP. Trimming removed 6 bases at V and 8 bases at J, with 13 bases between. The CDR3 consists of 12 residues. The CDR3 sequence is CASGTGPRGYTF. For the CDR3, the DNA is TGTGCTAGTGGCACTGGACCGAGGGGCTACACCTTC.

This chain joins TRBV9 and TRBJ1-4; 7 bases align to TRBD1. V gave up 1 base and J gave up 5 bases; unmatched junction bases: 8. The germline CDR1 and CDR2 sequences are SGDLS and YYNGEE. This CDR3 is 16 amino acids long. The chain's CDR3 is CASSVLSGTENEKLFF. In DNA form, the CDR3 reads TGTGCCAGCAGCGTACTTTCCGGGACAGAGAATGAAAAACTGTTTTTT.

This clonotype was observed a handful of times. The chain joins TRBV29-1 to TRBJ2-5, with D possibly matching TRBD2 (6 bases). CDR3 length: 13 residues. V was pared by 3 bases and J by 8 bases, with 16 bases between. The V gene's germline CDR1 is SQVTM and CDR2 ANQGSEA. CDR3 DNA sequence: TGCAGCGTTGACGGGGGACGGATTGAAACCCAGTACTTC. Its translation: CSVDGGRIETQYF.

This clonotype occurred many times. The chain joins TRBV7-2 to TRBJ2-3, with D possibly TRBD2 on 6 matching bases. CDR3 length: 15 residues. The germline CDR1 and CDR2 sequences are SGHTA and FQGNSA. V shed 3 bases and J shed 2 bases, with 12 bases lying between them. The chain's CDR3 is CASSFTGGNTDTQYF. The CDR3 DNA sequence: TGTGCCAGCAGCTTCACTGGAGGGAACACAGATACGCAGTATTTT.

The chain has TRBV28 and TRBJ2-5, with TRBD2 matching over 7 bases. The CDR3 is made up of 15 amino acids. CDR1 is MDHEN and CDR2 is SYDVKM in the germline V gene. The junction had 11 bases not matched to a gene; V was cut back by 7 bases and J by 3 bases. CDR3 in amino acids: CASTDGRLAEETQYF. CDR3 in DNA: TGTGCCAGCACCGATGGCCGGCTAGCGGAAGAGACCCAGTACTTC.

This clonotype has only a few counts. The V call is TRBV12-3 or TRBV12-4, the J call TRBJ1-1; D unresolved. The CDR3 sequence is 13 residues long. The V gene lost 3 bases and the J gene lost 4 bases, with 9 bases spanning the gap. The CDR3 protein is CASSFPPATEAFF. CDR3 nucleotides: TGTGCCAGCAGTTTTCCCCCTGCCACTGAAGCTTTCTTT.

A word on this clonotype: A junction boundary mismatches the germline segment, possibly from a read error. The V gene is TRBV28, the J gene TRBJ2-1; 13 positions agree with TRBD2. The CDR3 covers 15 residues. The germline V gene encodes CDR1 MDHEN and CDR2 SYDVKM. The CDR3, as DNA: TGTGCCAGCAGCCAGACTAGCGGGGGGCCTCATGAACAGTTCTTC. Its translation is CASSQTSGGPHEQFF.

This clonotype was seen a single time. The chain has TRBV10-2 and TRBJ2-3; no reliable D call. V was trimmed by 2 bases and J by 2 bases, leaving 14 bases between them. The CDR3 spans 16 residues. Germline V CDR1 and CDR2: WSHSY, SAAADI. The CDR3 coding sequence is TGCGCCAGCAGTGAGGGGTGGCTAGGAACCACAGATACGCAGTATTTT. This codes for CASSEGWLGTTDTQYF.

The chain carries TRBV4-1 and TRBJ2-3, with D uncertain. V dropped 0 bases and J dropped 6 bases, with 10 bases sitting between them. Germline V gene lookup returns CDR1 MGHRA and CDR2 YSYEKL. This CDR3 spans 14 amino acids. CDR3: CASSQDIRSDTQYF. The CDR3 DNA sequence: TGCGCCAGCAGCCAAGACATACGGTCGGATACGCAGTATTTT.

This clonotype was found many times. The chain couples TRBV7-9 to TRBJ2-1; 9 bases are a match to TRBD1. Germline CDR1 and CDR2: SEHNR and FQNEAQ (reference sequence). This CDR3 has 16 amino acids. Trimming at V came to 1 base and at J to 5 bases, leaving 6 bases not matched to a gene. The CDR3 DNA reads TGTGCCAGCAGCTTAGTTGGGACAGGGACCAACAATGAGCAGTTCTTC. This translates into CASSLVGTGTNNEQFF.

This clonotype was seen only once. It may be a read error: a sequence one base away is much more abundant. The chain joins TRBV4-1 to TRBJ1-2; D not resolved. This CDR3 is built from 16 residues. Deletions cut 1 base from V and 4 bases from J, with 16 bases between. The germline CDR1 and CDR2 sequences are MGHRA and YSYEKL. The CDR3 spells CASSQVVLTTIYGYTF. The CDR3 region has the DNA TGCGCCAGCAGCCAAGTGGTGCTAACCACTATCTATGGCTACACCTTC.

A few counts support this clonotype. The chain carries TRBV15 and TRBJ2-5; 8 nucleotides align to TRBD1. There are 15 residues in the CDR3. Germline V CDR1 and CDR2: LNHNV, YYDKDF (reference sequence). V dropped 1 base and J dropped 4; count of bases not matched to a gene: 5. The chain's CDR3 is CATSRVGRGPETQYF. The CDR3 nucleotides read TGTGCCACCAGCAGAGTTGGCAGGGGGCCAGAGACCCAGTACTTC.

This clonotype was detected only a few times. The DNA of the CDR3 is TGTGCCAGCAGCGCACAGGGGGCCCAAAATGAGCAGTTCTTC. It specifies CASSAQGAQNEQFF. This chain uses TRBV7-3 with TRBJ2-1, with TRBD1 matching over 9 bases. Germline CDR1 SGHTA, CDR2 FQGTGA. The CDR3 consists of 14 residues. V lost 5 bases, J lost 7 bases, and 6 bases stayed unmatched.

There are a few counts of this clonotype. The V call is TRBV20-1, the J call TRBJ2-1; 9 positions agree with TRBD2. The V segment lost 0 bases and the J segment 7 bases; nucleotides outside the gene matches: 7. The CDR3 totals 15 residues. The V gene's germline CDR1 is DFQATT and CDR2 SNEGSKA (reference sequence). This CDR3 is CSAREEGGGVNEQFF. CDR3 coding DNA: TGCAGTGCTAGAGAGGAAGGCGGGGGGGTAAATGAGCAGTTCTTC.

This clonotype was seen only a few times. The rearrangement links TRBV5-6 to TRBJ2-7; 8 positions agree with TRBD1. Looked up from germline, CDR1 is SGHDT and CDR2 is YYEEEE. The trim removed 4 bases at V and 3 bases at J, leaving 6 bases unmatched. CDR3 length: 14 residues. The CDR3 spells CASSGDRSHYEQYF. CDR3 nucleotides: TGTGCCAGCAGCGGGGACAGGTCCCACTACGAGCAGTACTTC. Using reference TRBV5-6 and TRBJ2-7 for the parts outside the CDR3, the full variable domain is DAGVTQSPTHLIKTRGQQVTLRCSPKSGHDTVSWYQQALGQGPQFIFQYYEEEERQRGNFPDRFSGHQFPNYSSELNVNALLLGDSALYLCASSGDRSHYEQYFGPGTRLTVT.

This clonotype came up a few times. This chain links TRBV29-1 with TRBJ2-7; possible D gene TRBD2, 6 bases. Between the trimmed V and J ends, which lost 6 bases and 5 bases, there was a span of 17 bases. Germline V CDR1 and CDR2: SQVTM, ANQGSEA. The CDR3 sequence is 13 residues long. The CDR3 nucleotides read TGCAGCGTCGGGGCGGGACCTCGAGACGAGCAGTACTTC. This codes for CSVGAGPRDEQYF.

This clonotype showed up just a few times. The CDR3 here is CASSASGGVYEKLFF. CDR3 sequence (DNA): TGTGCCAGCAGCGCGTCGGGGGGAGTTTATGAAAAACTGTTTTTT. The chain couples TRBV25-1 to TRBJ1-4; D perhaps matches TRBD1 (5 bases). V was shortened by 6 bases and J by 6 bases, with 17 bases between the two germline ends. This CDR3 has 15 residues. In germline, CDR1 is MGHDK, CDR2 SYGVNS.